This T cell receptor (beta chain) came from a study of cytomegalovirus exposure and HLA in healthy donors. The CDR3 runs 16 residues. With 2 bases removed from V and 3 bases from J, the gap between germline ends came to 17 bases. The germline V gene encodes CDR1 MNHEY and CDR2 SVGAGI. The PCR had 60 Vbeta and 13 Jbeta primers. Clones were sequenced by immunoSEQ multiplex PCR, and TCRdb holds only the in-frame ones, with some missing. This table has about 130,000 clones, roughly 74% appearing once. This clonotype originated in a woman aged 45-60 years in good health and CMV-seropositive. This sequence joins TRBV6-5 and TRBJ2-7; TRBD2 is a possible D gene (7 bases). Sequences were obtained from PBMCs. The chain's CDR3 is CASSYGIQGGNYEQYF. CDR3 nucleotides: TGTGCCAGCAGTTACGGGATACAGGGAGGGAACTACGAGCAGTACTTC.